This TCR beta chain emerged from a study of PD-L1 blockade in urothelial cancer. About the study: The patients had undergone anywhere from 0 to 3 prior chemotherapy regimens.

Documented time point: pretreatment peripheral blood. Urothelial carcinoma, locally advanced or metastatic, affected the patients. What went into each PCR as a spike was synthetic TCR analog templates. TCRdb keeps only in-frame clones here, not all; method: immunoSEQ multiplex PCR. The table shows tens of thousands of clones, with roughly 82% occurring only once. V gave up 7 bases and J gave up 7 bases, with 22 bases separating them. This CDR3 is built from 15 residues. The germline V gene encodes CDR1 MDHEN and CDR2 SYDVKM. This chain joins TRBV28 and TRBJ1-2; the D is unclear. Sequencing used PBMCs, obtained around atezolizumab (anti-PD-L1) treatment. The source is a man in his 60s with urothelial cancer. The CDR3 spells CASIPGERRWFGYTF. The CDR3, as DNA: TGTGCCAGCATCCCCGGGGAGAGACGATGGTTTGGCTACACCTTC.